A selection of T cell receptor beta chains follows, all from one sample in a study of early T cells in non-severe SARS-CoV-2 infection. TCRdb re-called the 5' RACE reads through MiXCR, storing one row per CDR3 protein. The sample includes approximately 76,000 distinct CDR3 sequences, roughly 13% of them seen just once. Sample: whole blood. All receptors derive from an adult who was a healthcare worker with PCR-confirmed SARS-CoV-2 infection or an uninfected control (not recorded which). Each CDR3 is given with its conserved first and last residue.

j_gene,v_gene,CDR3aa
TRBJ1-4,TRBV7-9,CASSSGQESNEKLFF
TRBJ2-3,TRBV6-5,CASSYSTPQGTGTDTQYF
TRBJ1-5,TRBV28,CASSLWGRNQPQHF
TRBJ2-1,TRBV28,CASTLDPGLAGRNEQFF
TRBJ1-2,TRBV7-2,CASSLAPGQGAGFTF
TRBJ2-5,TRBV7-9,CASSFSALRGHLRETQYF
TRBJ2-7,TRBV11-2,CASSRTDSLLGEQYF
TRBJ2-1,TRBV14,CASSRWQGLYNEQFF
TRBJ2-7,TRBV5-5,CASSLTTSYEQYF
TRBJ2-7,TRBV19,CASSIGTGSYEQYF
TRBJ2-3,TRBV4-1,CASSQGGMADTQYF
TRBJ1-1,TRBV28,CASIQGDLGTEAFF
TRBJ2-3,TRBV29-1,CSVERGLAGASRATDTQYF
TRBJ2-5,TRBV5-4,CASSTTTGKETQYF
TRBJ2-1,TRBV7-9,CASSLGVPGLHNEQFF
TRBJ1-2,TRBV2,CASSGMESLLYGYTF
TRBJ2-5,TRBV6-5,CASSFPPDRGGTQYF
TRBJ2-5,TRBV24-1,CATSDSRQGGETQYF
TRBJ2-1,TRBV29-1,CSVGGLAGANEQFF
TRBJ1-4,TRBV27,CASSTGFRGEKLFF
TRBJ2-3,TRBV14,CASSHQGYTDTQYF
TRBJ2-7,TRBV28,CASSFALAGPGVDEQYF
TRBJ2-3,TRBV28,CASSPYRETDTQYF
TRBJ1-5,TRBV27,CASSFTRGGNQPQHF
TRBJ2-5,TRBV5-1,CASSLYPGGETQYF
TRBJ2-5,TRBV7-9,CASSRLAGKETQYF
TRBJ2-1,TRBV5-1,CASSLGGLANNEQFF
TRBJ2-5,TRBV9,CASSAEGLAQETQYF
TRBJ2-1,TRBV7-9,CASSPTPRSGSVVPYNEQFF
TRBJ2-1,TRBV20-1,CSARDSRGVGNEQFF
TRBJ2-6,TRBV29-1,CSVGDTLRGANVLTF
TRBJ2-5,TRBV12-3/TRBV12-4,CASNPGETQETQYF
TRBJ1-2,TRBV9,CASSVGGYSNYGYTF
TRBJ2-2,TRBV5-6,CASSLDPLRQGSNTGELFF
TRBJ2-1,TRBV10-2,CASSMTGMNEQFF
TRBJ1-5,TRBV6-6,CASSQQGINQPQHF
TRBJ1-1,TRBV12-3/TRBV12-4,CASVPPQGIGTEAFF
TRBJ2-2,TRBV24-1,CATSDPGPGELFF
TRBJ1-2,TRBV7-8,CASSLAGGSHYGYTF
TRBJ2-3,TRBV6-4,CASSEGQRDTDTQYF
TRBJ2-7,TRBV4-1,CASSLDRVSSYEQYF
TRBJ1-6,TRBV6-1,CASSEFVGGYNSPLHF
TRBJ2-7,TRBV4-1,CASSQEKGRDEQYF
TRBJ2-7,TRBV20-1,CSARGSFLTSGRRNEQYF
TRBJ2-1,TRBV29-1,CSLPDRDPLGEQFF
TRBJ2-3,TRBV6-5,CASSLDKADTQYF
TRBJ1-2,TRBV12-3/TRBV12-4,CASRTADYGYTF
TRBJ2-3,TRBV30,CAWSGSGIYYTDTQYF
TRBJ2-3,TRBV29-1,CSARLAGGRGRFTDTQYF
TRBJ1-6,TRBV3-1,CASSQGEAGNYNSPLHF
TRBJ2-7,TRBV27,CASSLSGGIAYEQYF
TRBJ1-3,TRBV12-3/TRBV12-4,CASIMTGTGNTIYF
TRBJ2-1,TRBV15,CATSARGDNEQFF
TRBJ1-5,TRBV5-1,CASRLLGQDSNQPQHF
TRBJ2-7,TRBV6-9,CASRFPKLSYEQYF
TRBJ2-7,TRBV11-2,CASSPMSYEQYF